The 5 T cell receptor beta chains listed next were all sequenced from one sample in a study of T cell responses to AZD1222 COVID-19 vaccine. The protocol was immunoSEQ multiplex PCR, while the TCRdb copy is restricted to in-frame clones and leaves out a portion. The table has 150,000 to 200,000 clones, around nine tenths seen once. The material was peripheral blood, obtained on day 0 of AZD1222 vaccination. These receptors were collected from an adult in good health.

The chain combines TRBV6-5 with TRBJ2-4, with no clear D. Trimming stripped 5 bases from V and 10 bases from J, with 18 bases between. The CDR3 has 14 residues. Germline CDR1 reads MNHEY; CDR2 reads SVGAGI. The CDR3 DNA reads as TGTGCCAGCAGTCAGGACGGGCCGCGTGGGATTCAGTACTTC. This gives the protein CASSQDGPRGIQYF.

J is TRBJ1-1 and V is TRBV3-1 (or the pseudogene TRBV3-2); D is perhaps TRBD1 (6 bases). The CDR3 consists of 13 residues. V was pared by 2 bases and J by 4 bases, with 8 bases between. Germline lookup yields CDR1 LGHDT and CDR2 YNNKEL (reference sequence). CDR3 amino acids: CASSQIQGTEAFF. The CDR3 DNA reads TGTGCCAGCAGCCAAATACAGGGCACTGAAGCTTTCTTT.

The chain recombines TRBV23-1 with TRBJ2-7, with 11 bases that match TRBD1. TRBV23-1 is an ORF for which the function is uncertain. V lost 9 bases to trimming and J lost 2 bases; unmatched junction nucleotides: 12. The CDR3 spans 16 residues. The CDR3 DNA reads TGCGCCAGTTCCGCTCCCGGGACAGGGGGGCCCTACGAGCAGTACTTC. It yields the protein CASSAPGTGGPYEQYF.

CDR3 region: CSVEVRATDTQYF. The CDR3 DNA sequence: TGCAGCGTTGAAGTCAGGGCGACAGATACGCAGTATTTT. The chain has TRBV29-1 and TRBJ2-3, with D possibly TRBD1 on 5 matching bases. The CDR3 sequence is 13 residues long. CDR1 is SQVTM and CDR2 is ANQGSEA in the germline V gene. V was shortened by 1 base and J by 3 bases, with 8 bases between the two germline ends.

This chain connects TRBV4-1 to TRBJ2-7; D is perhaps TRBD1 (5 bases). This CDR3 is 16 amino acids long. V was clipped by 4 bases and J by 3 bases, with 19 bases between them. Germline values: CDR1 MGHRA, CDR2 YSYEKL. The CDR3, as DNA: TGCGCCAGCAGCCCCGAGAGCACAGGCGGAAGCTACGAGCAGTACTTC. Its translation: CASSPESTGGSYEQYF.